This TCR beta chain stems from a study of molecular identifiers for immune sequencing clone quantification. General study points: Sizes of clones that are highly expanded could be underestimated (if identical TCR molecules share a barcode). Under 1% of molecules in naive cells, but over 99% of effector molecules, belonged to clones above 20 RNA copies.

Sequencing libraries of naive CD8 cells derived from roughly 20,000 to 1,000,000 sorted cells with 10%, 30% or 50% RNA. TCRdb reprocessed the PCR reads via MiXCR and lists one record per CDR3 protein. The sample has 400,000 to 600,000 distinct CDR3 sequences, around 25% seen once. The V end lost 4 bases, the J end lost 11 bases, and 17 bases lay between the germline ends. The CDR3 is 13 amino acids. CDR1 LGHNA and CDR2 YSLEER come from the germline V gene. As to this clonotype: Its antigen is currently unknown. This may be a read error: a much more frequent sequence differs by one nucleotide. Likely a read error: the CDR3 ends without its conserved phenylalanine or tryptophan.

The rearrangement uses TRBV4-3 and TRBJ1-1; D is perhaps TRBD1 (6 bases). Sequenced input: naive CD8+ T cells from blood, with Jurkat cell RNA spiked in. Subset here: FACS-sorted CD8+CD4-CCR7+CD45RA+ naive T cells. The clonotype originates from a human donor in good health. Some libraries in this study had Jurkat cell RNA spiked in. The CDR3 DNA reads as TGCGCCAGCAGCCTCGAGGGGGGGGTTAGGGCTTTCTCT. It is translated as CASSLEGGVRAFS.